This paragraph reports one T cell receptor (beta chain). The antigen is unknown. The sample is drawn from a study of cytomegalovirus exposure and HLA in healthy donors. Points from the study as a whole: There were 164 TCR beta chains listed as cytomegalovirus-associated. The records held CMV serostatus as the only immune exposure information. Testing in vitro showed a few CMV-associated chains specific for CMV antigens.

Although they were nominally healthy when sampled, donors likely had unrecorded immune exposures. PCR was performed using 60 Vbeta and 13 Jbeta primers. The data were produced by immunoSEQ multiplex PCR, yet TCRdb's version contains in-frame clones alone and is incomplete. This sample has about 75,000 clones; 84% occur once, and the top ten carry over 15%. The CDR3 totals 15 residues. CDR1 MGHRA and CDR2 YSYEKL come from the germline V gene. Trimming shortened V by 0 bases and J by 2 bases, and 8 bases separated the two germline ends. The chain has TRBV4-1 and TRBJ1-3; D call uncertain. The sequenced sample consisted of PBMCs. The source is a man between 65 and 80 years old in good health and CMV-seropositive. The CDR3 spells CASSQDDGTGNTIYF. CDR3 nucleotides: TGCGCCAGCAGCCAAGATGACGGGACTGGAAACACCATATATTTT.